These 23 T cell receptor beta chains originate from one sample sequenced in a study of OX40 agonist ivuxolimab in advanced cancers. The protocol was immunoSEQ multiplex PCR, while the TCRdb copy is restricted to in-frame clones and leaves out a portion. The repertoire holds roughly 89,000 clones, with 70% to 90% as singletons. Sequenced material: CD4+ or CD8+ T cells sorted from blood, taken in a trial of the OX40 agonist ivuxolimab. The receptors shown here come from an adult with an advanced solid tumor such as melanoma, head and neck, liver or kidney cancer.

The CDR3 here is CASSPIRTGGGDGYTF. The DNA of the CDR3 is TGTGCCAGCAGCCCAATTAGGACAGGGGGCGGCGATGGCTACACCTTC. The chain employs TRBV7-3 and TRBJ1-2; 11 bases line up with TRBD1. The germline V gene encodes CDR1 SGHTA and CDR2 FQGTGA. Trimming cost V 5 bases and J 6 bases; bases outside gene matches: 11. The CDR3 length is 16 residues.

The gene calls are TRBV6-1 and TRBJ2-3; tentatively, D is TRBD1 (5 bases). This CDR3 has 15 residues. V was cut by 0 bases and J by 2 bases, with 9 bases left in between. Germline assignment: CDR1 MNHNS and CDR2 SASEGT. In DNA, the CDR3 is TGTGCCAGCAGTGAAGCGTCGGACAACACAGATACGCAGTATTTT. Its protein product is CASSEASDNTDTQYF.

CDR3 sequence: CASSLEDEQFF. CDR3 bases: TGCGCCAGCAGCTTGGAGGATGAGCAGTTCTTC. The chain combines TRBV5-1 with TRBJ2-1; no clear D gene. CDR1 SGHRS and CDR2 YFSETQ come from the germline V gene. The V gene lost 0 bases and the J gene lost 8 bases, with 3 bases spanning the gap. The CDR3 loop spans 11 amino acids.

The chain links TRBV19 to TRBJ2-4; D ambiguous. Germline loops: CDR1 LNHDA, CDR2 SQIVND (reference sequence). V was pared by 5 bases and J by 2 bases, with 16 bases between. The CDR3 length is 16 residues. CDR3 in amino acids: CASSLAQLDTKNIQYF. The CDR3 DNA reads as TGTGCCAGTAGTTTGGCCCAGCTTGACACCAAAAACATTCAGTACTTC.

The chain links TRBV5-1 to TRBJ2-3; 10 bases fit TRBD1. J was trimmed by 6 bases and V by 7 bases; bases with no gene match: 5. CDR1 is SGHRS and CDR2 is YFSETQ in the germline V gene. The CDR3 has 13 amino acids. CDR3 sequence reads: CASRDRGSDTQYF. The DNA of the CDR3 is TGCGCCAGCCGGGACAGGGGCAGTGATACGCAGTATTTT.

The rearrangement uses TRBV2 and TRBJ2-5; D call uncertain. Germline V gives CDR1 SNHLY, CDR2 FYNNEI. The CDR3 length is 13 residues. V lost 7 bases, J lost 3 bases, and 12 bases lay in between. The CDR3 here is CASMWGVEETQYF. In DNA, the CDR3 is TGTGCCAGCATGTGGGGTGTAGAAGAGACCCAGTACTTC.

For the CDR3, the DNA is TGCGCCAGCAGCCTCTCTGGGGCAATGAGCTCCTACGAGCAGTACTTC. It codes for CASSLSGAMSSYEQYF. This chain uses TRBV4-1 with TRBJ2-7, with D possibly TRBD1 on 5 matching bases. Germline-derived CDR1 and CDR2 are MGHRA and YSYEKL. Deletions cut 4 bases from V and 0 bases from J, with 16 bases between. The CDR3 extends over 16 amino acids.

The rearrangement joins TRBV16 to TRBJ2-7; 7 nucleotides agree with TRBD2. The CDR3 sequence is 18 residues long. Germline trimming cut 1 base from V and 3 bases from J; bases unmatched to any gene: 15. The germline CDR1 and CDR2 sequences are KGHSY and FQNENV. CDR3 residues: CASSQWPWGGALNYEQYF. CDR3 in DNA: TGTGCCAGCAGCCAATGGCCCTGGGGAGGGGCCTTAAACTACGAGCAGTACTTC.

This clone showed up just once. V is TRBV11-3 and J is TRBJ1-2; TRBD1 is a possible D gene (6 bases). Germline-derived CDR1 and CDR2 are SGHNT and YENEEA. With 0 bases removed from V and 8 bases from J, the gap between germline ends came to 13 bases. CDR3 size: 14 residues. This chain's CDR3 is CASSLEGGAVGYTF. In nucleotides, the CDR3 is TGTGCCAGCAGCTTAGAGGGGGGGGCGGTCGGCTACACCTTC. Looking up the rest from reference TRBV11-3 and TRBJ1-2 gives the full variable domain: EAGVVQSPRYKIIEKKQPVAFWCNPISGHNTLYWYLQNLGQGPELLIRYENEEAVDDSQLPKDRFSAERLKGVDSTLKIQPAELGDSAVYLCASSLEGGAVGYTFGSGTRLTVV.

This clone has a single count. In nucleotides, the CDR3 is TGCGCCAGCAGCCAAGGGCCGCAGGGTCAGAGCGAAAAACTGTTTTTT. Its protein is CASSQGPQGQSEKLFF. The rearrangement uses TRBV4-1 and TRBJ1-4, with a tentative D call TRBD1 (5 bases). V shed 1 base and J shed 8 bases, with 17 bases lying between them. CDR3 length: 16 residues. Germline CDR1 is MGHRA and CDR2 is YSYEKL.

The chain employs TRBV15 and TRBJ1-3; D is unresolved. CDR3 length: 14 residues. The V gene lost 1 base and the J gene lost 8 bases, with 12 bases spanning the gap. Germline lookup yields CDR1 LNHNV and CDR2 YYDKDF (reference sequence). This CDR3 reads CATSRANSPDTIYF. The CDR3, as DNA: TGTGCCACCAGCAGAGCAAACAGTCCGGACACCATATATTTT.

The chain links TRBV7-9 to TRBJ1-6; D is unclear. Germline CDR1 is SEHNR and CDR2 is FQNEAQ (reference sequence). V gave up 4 bases and J gave up 8 bases, with 6 bases separating them. The CDR3 has 12 residues. In nucleotides, the CDR3 is TGTGCCAGCAGCTACGAATATTCACCCCTCCACTTT. Its translation: CASSYEYSPLHF.

The rearrangement uses TRBV6-1 and TRBJ1-2, with D possibly TRBD1 on 5 matching bases. V was pared by 0 bases and J by 7 bases, with 18 bases between. The CDR3 length is 16 residues. CDR1 and CDR2 from the germline V gene are MNHNS and SASEGT. The DNA for the CDR3 is TGTGCCAGCAGTGAAGCGCCAGGGAGGGTCTTGACTGGCTACACCTTC. Translation gives CASSEAPGRVLTGYTF.

The J gene is TRBJ2-4, the V gene TRBV11-3, with D unresolved. Germline-derived CDR1 and CDR2 are SGHNT and YENEEA. The CDR3 extends over 14 amino acids. V lost 1 base, J lost 6 bases, and 10 bases lay in between. In DNA, the CDR3 is TGTGCCAGCAGCTTAGCCCATACGGTAAACATTCAGTACTTC. This gives the protein CASSLAHTVNIQYF. Combining the CDR3 with reference TRBV11-3 and TRBJ2-4 gives the whole variable domain EAGVVQSPRYKIIEKKQPVAFWCNPISGHNTLYWYLQNLGQGPELLIRYENEEAVDDSQLPKDRFSAERLKGVDSTLKIQPAELGDSAVYLCASSLAHTVNIQYFGAGTRLSVL.

The chain has TRBV27 and TRBJ2-1; 9 nucleotides line up with TRBD1. From germline, CDR1 is MNHEY and CDR2 SMNVEV (reference sequence). The CDR3 sequence is 14 residues long. V lost 4 bases, J lost 5 bases, and 3 bases stayed unmatched. CDR3 coding DNA: TGTGCCAGCAGTTGGACAGGGGTCCACAATGAGCAGTTCTTC. This sequence encodes CASSWTGVHNEQFF.

The rearrangement uses TRBV7-9 and TRBJ2-7; perhaps TRBD1 as D (5 bases). Trimming took off 3 bases at V and 3 bases at J, with 12 bases between the two ends. Germline V CDR1 and CDR2: SEHNR, FQNEAQ (reference sequence). CDR3 length equals 14 residues. CDR3 amino acids: CASSFDSLYYEQYF. In nucleotides, the CDR3 is TGTGCCAGCAGCTTCGACAGTCTTTACTACGAGCAGTACTTC.

The chain is built from TRBV7-8 and TRBJ2-1, with D perhaps matching TRBD2 (6 bases). Germline CDR1 SGHVS, CDR2 FQNEAQ. The CDR3 totals 12 residues. Between the trimmed V and J ends, which lost 4 bases and 10 bases, there was a span of 11 bases. CDR3 bases: TGTGCCAGCAGCTCCAATCTAGCGGAGCAGTTCTTC. As protein: CASSSNLAEQFF. The full variable domain, with the rest looked up from reference TRBV7-8 and TRBJ2-1, is GAGVSQSPRYKVAKRGQDVALRCDPISGHVSLFWYQQALGQGPEFLTYFQNEAQLDKSGLPSDRFFAERPEGSVSTLKIQRTQQEDSAVYLCASSSNLAEQFFGPGTRLTVL.

This sequence joins TRBV29-1 and TRBJ2-1, with D possibly being TRBD2 (6 bases). This CDR3 has 14 residues. Germline CDR1 and CDR2: SQVTM and ANQGSEA. Trimming took off 3 bases at V and 9 bases at J, with 18 bases between the two ends. The CDR3 reads CSVDMVRGSSEQFF. For the CDR3, the DNA is TGCAGCGTTGACATGGTCCGGGGGTCAAGTGAGCAGTTCTTC.

This sequence joins TRBV18 and TRBJ2-7; 7 positions match TRBD1. The CDR3 is 12 residues long. V lost 3 bases, J lost 4 bases, and 0 bases stayed unmatched. In germline, CDR1 is KGHSH, CDR2 LQKENI. As DNA, the CDR3 is TGTGCCAGCTCACCGGGACAGTACGAGCAGTACTTC. It yields the protein CASSPGQYEQYF.

This clone was recorded a few times. The chain combines TRBV6-6 with TRBJ2-7; maybe TRBD1 (6 bases). The V gene lost 6 bases and the J gene lost 2 bases, with 17 bases spanning the gap. Looked up from germline, CDR1 is MNHNY and CDR2 is SVGAGI (reference sequence). The CDR3 has 15 amino acids. The CDR3 DNA sequence: TGTGCCAGCAGCCTCCGGGACACCGGTCCCTACGAGCAGTACTTC. Its translation is CASSLRDTGPYEQYF.

The sample holds one count of this clone. The rearrangement uses TRBV5-1 and TRBJ1-1; D gene ambiguous. Per the germline V gene, CDR1 is SGHRS and CDR2 is YFSETQ. The CDR3 contains 14 residues. V lost 1 base and J 2 bases, leaving 9 bases between the germline ends. CDR3 loop: CASSLMATNTEAFF. The CDR3 coding sequence is TGCGCCAGCAGCTTGATGGCGACAAACACTGAAGCTTTCTTT.

The chain links TRBV5-1 to TRBJ2-1; D is ambiguous. Germline V gene data show CDR1 as SGHRS and CDR2 as YFSETQ. V lost 2 bases and J lost 5, with 14 bases in between. The length of the CDR3 is 15 residues. The CDR3 DNA is TGCGCCAGCAGCTTCGACGTTAACCCCAACAATGAGCAGTTCTTC. Translating gives CASSFDVNPNNEQFF.

The J gene is TRBJ2-1, the V gene TRBV4-1, with 7 bases lining up with TRBD1. The CDR3 is 16 amino acids. V was clipped by 1 base and J by 3 bases; unmatched bases: 6. Germline-derived CDR1 and CDR2 are MGHRA and YSYEKL. The CDR3 nucleotides are TGCGCCAGCAGCCAAGCCCCGGGACAGTACTACAATGAGCAGTTCTTC. Protein sequence: CASSQAPGQYYNEQFF.